This T cell receptor beta chain was identified in a study of T cell changes during pregnancy in multiple sclerosis. This CDR3 comprises 13 residues. V was trimmed by 8 bases and J by 10 bases, leaving 20 bases between them. From germline, CDR1 is SGHNT and CDR2 YENEEA. Profiling relied on immunoSEQ multiplex PCR, and the TCRdb table lists in-frame clones only, not all of them. Seen here are roughly 70,000 clones, approximately 90% observed once, and the top ten hold 1.2%. The source of this sequence is a female donor with multiple sclerosis, enrolled in a pregnancy study. The chain employs TRBV11-3 and TRBJ1-1; TRBD1 is a possible D gene (6 bases). The sample here was peripheral blood, taken in the third trimester of pregnancy. CDR3 sequence (DNA): TGTGCCAGCTCTCCGGGGCCTCAGGGGATAGCTTTCTTT. Its protein product is CASSPGPQGIAFF.